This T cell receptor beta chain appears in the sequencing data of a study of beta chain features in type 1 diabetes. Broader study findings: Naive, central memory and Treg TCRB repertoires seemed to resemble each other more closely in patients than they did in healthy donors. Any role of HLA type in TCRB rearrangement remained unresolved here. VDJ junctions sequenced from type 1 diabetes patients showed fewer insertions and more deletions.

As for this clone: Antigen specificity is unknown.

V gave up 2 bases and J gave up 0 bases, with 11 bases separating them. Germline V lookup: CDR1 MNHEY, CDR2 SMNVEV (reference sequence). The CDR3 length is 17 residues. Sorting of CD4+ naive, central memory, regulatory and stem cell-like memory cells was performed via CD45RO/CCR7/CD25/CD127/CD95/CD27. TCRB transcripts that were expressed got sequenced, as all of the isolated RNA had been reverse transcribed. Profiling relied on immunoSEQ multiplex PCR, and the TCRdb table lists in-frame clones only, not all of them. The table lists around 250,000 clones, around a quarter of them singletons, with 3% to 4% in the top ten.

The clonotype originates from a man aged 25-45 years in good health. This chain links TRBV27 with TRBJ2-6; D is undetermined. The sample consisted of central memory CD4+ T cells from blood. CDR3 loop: CASSLGRMHSGANVLTF. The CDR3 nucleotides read TGTGCCAGCAGTTTAGGACGGATGCACTCTGGGGCCAACGTCCTGACTTTC.